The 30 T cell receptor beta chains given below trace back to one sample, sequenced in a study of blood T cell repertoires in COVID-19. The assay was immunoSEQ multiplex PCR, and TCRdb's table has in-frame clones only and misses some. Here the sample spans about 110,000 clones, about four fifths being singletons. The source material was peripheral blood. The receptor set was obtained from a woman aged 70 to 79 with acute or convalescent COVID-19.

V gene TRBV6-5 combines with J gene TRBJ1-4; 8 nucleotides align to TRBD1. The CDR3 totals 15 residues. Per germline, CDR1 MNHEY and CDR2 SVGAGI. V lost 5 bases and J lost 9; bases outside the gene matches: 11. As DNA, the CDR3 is TGTGCCAGCAGTCCCCAGGGGGCGAGGAAGCAAAAACTGTTTTTT. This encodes CASSPQGARKQKLFF.

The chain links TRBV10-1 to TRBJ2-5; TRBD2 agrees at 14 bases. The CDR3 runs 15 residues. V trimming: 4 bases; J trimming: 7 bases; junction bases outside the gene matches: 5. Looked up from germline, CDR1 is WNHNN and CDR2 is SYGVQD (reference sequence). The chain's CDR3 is CASSVGLAGAGTQYF. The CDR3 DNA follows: TGCGCCAGCAGTGTGGGACTAGCGGGAGCCGGGACCCAGTACTTC.

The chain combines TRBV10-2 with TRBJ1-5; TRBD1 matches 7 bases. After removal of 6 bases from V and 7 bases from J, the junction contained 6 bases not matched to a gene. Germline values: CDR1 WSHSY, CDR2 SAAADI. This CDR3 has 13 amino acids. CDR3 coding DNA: TGCGCCAGCAGACAGGGGCGAGGGCAGCCCCAGCATTTT. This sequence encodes CASRQGRGQPQHF.

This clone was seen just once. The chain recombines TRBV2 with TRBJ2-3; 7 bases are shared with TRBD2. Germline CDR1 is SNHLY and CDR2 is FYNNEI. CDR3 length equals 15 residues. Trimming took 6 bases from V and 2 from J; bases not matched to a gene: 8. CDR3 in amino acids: CASSGQRGSTDTQYF. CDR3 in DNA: TGTGCCAGCAGCGGCCAGCGGGGATCCACAGATACGCAGTATTTT.

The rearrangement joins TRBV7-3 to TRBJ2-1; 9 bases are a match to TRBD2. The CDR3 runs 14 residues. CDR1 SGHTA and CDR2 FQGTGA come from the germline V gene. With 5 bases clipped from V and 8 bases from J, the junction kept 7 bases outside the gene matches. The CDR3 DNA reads TGTGCCAGCAGCATAGGTAGCGGGAGCGATGAGCAGTTCTTC. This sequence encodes CASSIGSGSDEQFF.

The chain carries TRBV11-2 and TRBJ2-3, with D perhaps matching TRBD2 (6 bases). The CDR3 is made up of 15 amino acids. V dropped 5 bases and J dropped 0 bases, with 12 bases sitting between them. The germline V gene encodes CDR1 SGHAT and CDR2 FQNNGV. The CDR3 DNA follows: TGTGCCAGCAGCCCAAATAGCGGAAGCACAGATACGCAGTATTTT. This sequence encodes CASSPNSGSTDTQYF.

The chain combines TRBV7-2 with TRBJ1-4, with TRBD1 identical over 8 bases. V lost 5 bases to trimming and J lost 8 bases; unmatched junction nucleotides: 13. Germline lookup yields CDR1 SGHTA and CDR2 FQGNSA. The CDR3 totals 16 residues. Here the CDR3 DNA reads TGTGCCAGCAGCCGTAGGAGACAGGGGCTGGGGGAAAAACTGTTTTTT. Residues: CASSRRRQGLGEKLFF.

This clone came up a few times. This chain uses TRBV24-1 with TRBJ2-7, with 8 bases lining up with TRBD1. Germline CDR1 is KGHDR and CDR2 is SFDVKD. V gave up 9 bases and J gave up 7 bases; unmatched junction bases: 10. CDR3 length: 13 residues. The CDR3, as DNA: TGTGCCACCCCGGGGCAGGGGGCTTTTGAGCAGTACGTC. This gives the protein CATPGQGAFEQYV.

The CDR3 loop reads CASSPPRGLATEAFF. CDR3 sequence (DNA): TGTGCCAGCAGTCCCCCAAGGGGGTTGGCCACTGAAGCTTTCTTT. The J gene is TRBJ1-1, the V gene TRBV28, with a weak D call TRBD1 (6 bases). CDR3 length: 15 residues. Germline V gene lookup returns CDR1 MDHEN and CDR2 SYDVKM. V lost 5 bases to trimming and J lost 4 bases, with 17 bases between them. Filled out from reference TRBV28 and TRBJ1-1, the complete variable domain reads DVKVTQSSRYLVKRTGEKVFLECVQDMDHENMFWYRQDPGLGLRLIYFSYDVKMKEKGDIPEGYSVSREKKERFSLILESASTNQTSMYLCASSPPRGLATEAFFGQGTRLTVV.

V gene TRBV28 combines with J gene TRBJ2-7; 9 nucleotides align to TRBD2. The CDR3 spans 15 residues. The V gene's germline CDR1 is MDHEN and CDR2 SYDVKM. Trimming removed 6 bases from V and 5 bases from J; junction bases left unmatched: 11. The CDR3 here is CASSLAGAGGNEQYF. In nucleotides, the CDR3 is TGTGCCAGCAGCTTAGCGGGAGCGGGCGGAAACGAGCAGTACTTC.

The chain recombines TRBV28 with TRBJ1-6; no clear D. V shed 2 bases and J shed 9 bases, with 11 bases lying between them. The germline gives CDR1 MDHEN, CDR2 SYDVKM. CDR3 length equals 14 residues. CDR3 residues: CASSLTITRSPLHF. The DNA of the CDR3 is TGTGCCAGCAGTTTAACCATTACGCGTTCACCCCTCCACTTT. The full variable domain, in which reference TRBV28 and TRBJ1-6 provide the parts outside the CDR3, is DVKVTQSSRYLVKRTGEKVFLECVQDMDHENMFWYRQDPGLGLRLIYFSYDVKMKEKGDIPEGYSVSREKKERFSLILESASTNQTSMYLCASSLTITRSPLHFGNGTRLTVT.

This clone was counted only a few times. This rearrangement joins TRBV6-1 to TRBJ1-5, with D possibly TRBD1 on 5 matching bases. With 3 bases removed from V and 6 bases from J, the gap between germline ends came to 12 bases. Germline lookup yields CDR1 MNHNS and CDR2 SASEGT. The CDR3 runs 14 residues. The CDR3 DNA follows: TGTGCCAGCAGTGAGGCGGCAGGGCGTCAGCCCCAGCATTTT. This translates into CASSEAAGRQPQHF.

In DNA form, the CDR3 reads TGTGCCTGTACGGGACTCCAGGGGGTGTCACCCCTCCACTTT. Translated, it gives CACTGLQGVSPLHF. The V call is TRBV28, the J call TRBJ1-6; 7 positions match TRBD1. The trim removed 11 bases at V and 10 bases at J, leaving 14 bases unmatched. CDR1 is MDHEN and CDR2 is SYDVKM in the germline V gene. The CDR3 runs 14 residues.

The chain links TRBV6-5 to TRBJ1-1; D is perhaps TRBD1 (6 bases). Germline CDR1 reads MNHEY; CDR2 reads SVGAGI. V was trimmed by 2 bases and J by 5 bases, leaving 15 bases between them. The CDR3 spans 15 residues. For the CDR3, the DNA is TGTGCCAGCAGTTACCCCACAGGGCAGGGGACTGAAGCTTTCTTT. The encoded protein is CASSYPTGQGTEAFF.

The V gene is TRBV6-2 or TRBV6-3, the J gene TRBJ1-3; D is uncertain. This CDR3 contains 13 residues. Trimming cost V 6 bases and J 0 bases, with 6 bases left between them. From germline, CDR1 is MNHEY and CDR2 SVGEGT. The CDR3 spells CASSENSGNTIYF. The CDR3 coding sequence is TGTGCCAGCAGCGAGAACTCTGGAAACACCATATATTTT.

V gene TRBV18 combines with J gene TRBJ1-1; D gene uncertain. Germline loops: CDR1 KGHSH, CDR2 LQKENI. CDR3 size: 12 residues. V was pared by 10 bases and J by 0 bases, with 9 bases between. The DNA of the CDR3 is TGTGCCACCCGAGAAGTGAACACTGAAGCTTTCTTT. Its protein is CATREVNTEAFF.

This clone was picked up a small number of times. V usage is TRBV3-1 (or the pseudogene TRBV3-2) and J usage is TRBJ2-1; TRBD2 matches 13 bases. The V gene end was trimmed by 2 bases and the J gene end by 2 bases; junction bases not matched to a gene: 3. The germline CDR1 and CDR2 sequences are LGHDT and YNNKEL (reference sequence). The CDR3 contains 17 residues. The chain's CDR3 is CASSQWTSGSPYNEQFF. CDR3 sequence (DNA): TGTGCCAGCAGCCAATGGACTAGCGGGAGCCCCTACAATGAGCAGTTCTTC.

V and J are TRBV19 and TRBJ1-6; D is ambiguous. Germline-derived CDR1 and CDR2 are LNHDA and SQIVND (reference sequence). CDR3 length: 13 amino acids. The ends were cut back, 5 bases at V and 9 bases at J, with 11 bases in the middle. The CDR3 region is CASSLYRGSPLHF. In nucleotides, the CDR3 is TGTGCCAGTAGTTTATATCGGGGTTCACCCCTCCACTTT.

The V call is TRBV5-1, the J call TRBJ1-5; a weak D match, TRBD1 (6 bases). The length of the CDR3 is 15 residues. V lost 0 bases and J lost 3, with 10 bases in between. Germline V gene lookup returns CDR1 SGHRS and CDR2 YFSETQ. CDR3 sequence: CASSLAGAPNQPQHF. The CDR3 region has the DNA TGCGCCAGCAGCTTGGCAGGGGCGCCCAATCAGCCCCAGCATTTT. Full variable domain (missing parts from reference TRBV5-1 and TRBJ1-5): KAGVTQTPRYLIKTRGQQVTLSCSPISGHRSVSWYQQTPGQGLQFLFEYFSETQRNKGNFPGRFSGRQFSNSRSEMNVSTLELGDSALYLCASSLAGAPNQPQHFGDGTRLSIL.

CDR3 protein: CASSQAAAGVSANTGELFF. Written as DNA, the CDR3 is TGTGCCAGCAGCCAGGCGGCAGCGGGAGTCAGCGCGAACACCGGGGAGCTGTTTTTT. This rearrangement joins TRBV3-1 (or the pseudogene TRBV3-2) to TRBJ2-2; 8 bases are a match to TRBD2. Germline V CDR1 and CDR2: LGHDT, YNNKEL (reference sequence). Losses at the gene ends were 3 bases for V and 0 bases for J; bases not matched to a gene: 12. There are 19 residues in the CDR3.

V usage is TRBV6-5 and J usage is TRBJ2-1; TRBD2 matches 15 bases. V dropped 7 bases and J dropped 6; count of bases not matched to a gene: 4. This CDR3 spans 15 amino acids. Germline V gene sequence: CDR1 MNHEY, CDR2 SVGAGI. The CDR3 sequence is CASTQGLAGGNEQFF. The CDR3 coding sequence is TGTGCCAGCACCCAGGGACTAGCGGGGGGCAATGAGCAGTTCTTC.

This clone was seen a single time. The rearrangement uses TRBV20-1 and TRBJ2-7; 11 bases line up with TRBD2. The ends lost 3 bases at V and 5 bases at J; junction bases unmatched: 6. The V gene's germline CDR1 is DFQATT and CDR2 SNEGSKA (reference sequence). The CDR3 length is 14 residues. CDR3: CSASRLAGGHEQYV. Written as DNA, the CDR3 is TGCAGTGCTAGTCGTCTAGCGGGGGGCCACGAGCAGTACGTC.

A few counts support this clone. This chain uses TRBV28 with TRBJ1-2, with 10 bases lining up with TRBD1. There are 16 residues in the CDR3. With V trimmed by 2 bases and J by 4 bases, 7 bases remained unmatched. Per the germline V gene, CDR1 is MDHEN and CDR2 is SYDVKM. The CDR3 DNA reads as TGTGCCAGCAGTTTAATGGGGGACAGGGGTATCTATGGCTACACCTTC. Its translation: CASSLMGDRGIYGYTF.

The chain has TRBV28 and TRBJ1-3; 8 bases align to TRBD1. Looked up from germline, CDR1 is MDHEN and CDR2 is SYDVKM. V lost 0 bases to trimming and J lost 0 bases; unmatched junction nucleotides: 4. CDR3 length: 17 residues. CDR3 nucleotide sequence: TGTGCCAGCAGTTTATGGGGTACAGGGGGCTCTGGAAACACCATATATTTT. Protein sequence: CASSLWGTGGSGNTIYF.

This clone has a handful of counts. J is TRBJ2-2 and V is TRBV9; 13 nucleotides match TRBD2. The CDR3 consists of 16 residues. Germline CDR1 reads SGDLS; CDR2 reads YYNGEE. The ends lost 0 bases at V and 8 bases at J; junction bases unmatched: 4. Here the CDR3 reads CASSVVGLAGLGELFF. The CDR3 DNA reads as TGTGCCAGCAGCGTAGTGGGACTAGCGGGATTGGGGGAGCTGTTTTTT.

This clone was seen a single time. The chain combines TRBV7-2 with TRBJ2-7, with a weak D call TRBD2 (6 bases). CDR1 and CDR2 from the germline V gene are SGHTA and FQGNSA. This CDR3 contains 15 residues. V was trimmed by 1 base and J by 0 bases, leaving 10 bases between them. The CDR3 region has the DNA TGTGCCAGCAGCTTAGGTGGAGGGTTCTCCTACGAGCAGTACTTC. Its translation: CASSLGGGFSYEQYF. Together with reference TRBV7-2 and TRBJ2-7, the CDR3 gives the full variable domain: GAGVSQSPSNKVTEKGKDVELRCDPISGHTALYWYRQSLGQGLEFLIYFQGNSAPDKSGLPSDRFSAERTGGSVSTLTIQRTQQEDSAVYLCASSLGGGFSYEQYFGPGTRLTVT.

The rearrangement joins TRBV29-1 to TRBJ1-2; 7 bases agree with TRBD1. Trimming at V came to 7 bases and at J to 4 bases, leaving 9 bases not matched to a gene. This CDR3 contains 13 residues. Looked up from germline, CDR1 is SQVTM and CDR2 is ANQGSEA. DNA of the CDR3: TGCAGCGCTACAGGGGCCACTAGCTATGGCTACACCTTC. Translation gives CSATGATSYGYTF.

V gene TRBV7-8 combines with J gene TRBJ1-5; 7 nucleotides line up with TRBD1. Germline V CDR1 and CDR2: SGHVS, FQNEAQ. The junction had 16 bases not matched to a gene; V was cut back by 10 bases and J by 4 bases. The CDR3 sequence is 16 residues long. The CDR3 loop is CAISGPLTGTNQPQHF. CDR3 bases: TGTGCCATCTCCGGCCCCCTGACAGGGACGAATCAGCCCCAGCATTTT.

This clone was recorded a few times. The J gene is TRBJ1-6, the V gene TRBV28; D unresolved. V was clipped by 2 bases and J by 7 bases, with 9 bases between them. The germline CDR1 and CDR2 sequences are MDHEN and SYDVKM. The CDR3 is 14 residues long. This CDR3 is CASSLPRTNSPLHF. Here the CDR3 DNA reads TGTGCCAGCAGTTTACCTAGAACGAATTCACCCCTCCACTTT.

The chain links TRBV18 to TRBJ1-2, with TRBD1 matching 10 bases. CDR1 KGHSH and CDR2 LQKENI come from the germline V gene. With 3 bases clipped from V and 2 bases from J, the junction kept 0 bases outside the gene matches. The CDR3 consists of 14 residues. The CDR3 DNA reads TGTGCCAGCTCACCGGGACAGGGGAACTATGGCTACACCTTC. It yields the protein CASSPGQGNYGYTF.